The 32 T cell receptor beta chains in this list originate from one sample, sequenced in a study of T cells in tuberculosis. As to time point: new active TB diagnosis, blood taken before or within 7 days of starting treatment. Profiled with immunoSEQ multiplex PCR; TCRdb holds only in-frame clones, not every one. The sample yields around 33,000 clones, roughly 87% seen once. The sequencing used PBMCs, collected at tuberculosis diagnosis. The receptors come from an adult with tuberculosis.

Remarks on this clone: Sequence at one end of the junction differs from germline and may be a read error. The chain carries TRBV7-7 and TRBJ2-1, with TRBD2 identical over 13 bases. The CDR3 length is 15 residues. Germline V lookup: CDR1 SSHAT, CDR2 FNYEAQ (reference sequence). The CDR3 loop reads CASSTTSGGLNEQFF. The CDR3 nucleotides read TGTGCTAGCAGCACGACTAGCGGGGGGCTTAATGAGCAGTTCTTC.

The J gene is TRBJ2-7, the V gene TRBV13; 9 nucleotides line up with TRBD1. This CDR3 has 14 amino acids. V shed 3 bases, J shed 6 bases, and the junction held 6 bases outside the gene matches. The germline V gene encodes CDR1 PRHDT and CDR2 FYEKMQ (reference sequence). The DNA of the CDR3 is TGTGCCAGCAGCTTGCCGGGACAGGGAGTCGAGCAGTACTTC. Translated, it gives CASSLPGQGVEQYF.

This clone was seen just once. The chain is built from TRBV2 and TRBJ2-7, with D unresolved. V gave up 1 base and J gave up 7 bases, with 14 bases separating them. Per the germline V gene, CDR1 is SNHLY and CDR2 is FYNNEI. The CDR3 is 14 amino acids. The CDR3 sequence: CASSEEQSYAEQYF. CDR3 coding DNA: TGTGCCAGCAGTGAAGAACAGTCCTACGCGGAGCAGTACTTC.

The rearrangement joins TRBV10-1 to TRBJ2-1; 7 bases agree with TRBD1. Germline V gives CDR1 WNHNN, CDR2 SYGVQD (reference sequence). The CDR3 is 19 residues long. The V and J ends lost 4 bases and 1 base, in that order; junction bases with no gene match: 16. The CDR3 DNA reads as TGCGCCAGCAGTGGGGCCCGGAGTGTGGGACAGAGGTCCTACAATGAGCAGTTCTTC. Translation gives CASSGARSVGQRSYNEQFF.

The chain recombines TRBV27 with TRBJ1-5, with 7 bases aligning to TRBD1. V lost 2 bases to trimming and J lost 6 bases; unmatched junction nucleotides: 4. CDR3 length: 14 amino acids. In germline, CDR1 is MNHEY, CDR2 SMNVEV (reference sequence). The CDR3 loop is CASSLTGAPQPQHF. In DNA form, the CDR3 reads TGTGCCAGCAGTTTAACAGGGGCCCCTCAGCCCCAGCATTTT.

This clone was recorded once. At the DNA level, this CDR3 is encoded by other sequences in the same sample as well. V usage is TRBV14 and J usage is TRBJ1-6; 8 bases are shared with TRBD1. The germline V gene encodes CDR1 SGHDN and CDR2 FVKESK. With V trimmed by 2 bases and J by 7 bases, 1 base remained unmatched. The CDR3 is 14 amino acids. CDR3 protein: CASSQTGGNSPLHF. The CDR3 DNA reads as TGTGCCAGCAGCCAAACAGGGGGGAATTCACCCCTCCACTTT.

The chain combines TRBV4-3 with TRBJ2-1, with D tentatively TRBD1 (6 bases). V gave up 2 bases and J gave up 7 bases, with 12 bases separating them. Germline-derived CDR1 and CDR2 are LGHNA and YSLEER. The CDR3 totals 14 residues. The DNA for the CDR3 is TGCGCCAGCAGCCAAACGACAGGCTTTAATGAGCAGTTCTTC. Amino acid sequence: CASSQTTGFNEQFF.

This rearrangement joins TRBV27 to TRBJ2-7; 8 positions agree with TRBD2. With 6 bases clipped from V and 0 bases from J, the junction kept 10 bases outside the gene matches. This CDR3 has 16 residues. In germline, CDR1 is MNHEY, CDR2 SMNVEV (reference sequence). CDR3 in amino acids: CASSPHIAGPSYEQYF. CDR3 coding DNA: TGTGCCAGCAGCCCACATATAGCGGGACCCTCCTACGAGCAGTACTTC.

The rearrangement links TRBV5-4 to TRBJ2-2; 9 bases align to TRBD1. V lost 4 bases and J lost 3; bases outside the gene matches: 4. Germline lookup yields CDR1 SGHNT and CDR2 YYREEE (reference sequence). The CDR3 runs to 15 residues. The CDR3 here is CASSTGQGHTGELFF. CDR3 coding DNA: TGTGCCAGCAGCACCGGACAGGGGCACACCGGGGAGCTGTTTTTT. Full variable domain (outside the CDR3, taken from reference TRBV5-4 and TRBJ2-2): ETGVTQSPTHLIKTRGQQVTLRCSSQSGHNTVSWYQQALGQGPQFIFQYYREEENGRGNFPPRFSGLQFPNYSSELNVNALELDDSALYLCASSTGQGHTGELFFGEGSRLTVL.

The chain employs TRBV30 and TRBJ1-6; 7 bases match TRBD1. The V segment lost 5 bases and the J segment 8 bases; nucleotides outside the gene matches: 6. Germline CDR1 GTSNPN, CDR2 SVGIG (reference sequence). This CDR3 is built from 13 residues. CDR3 loop: CAWGGQWDSPLHF. DNA for the CDR3: TGTGCCTGGGGGGGACAGTGGGATTCACCCCTCCACTTT.

This chain links TRBV15 with TRBJ2-5; D perhaps matches TRBD1 (6 bases). The CDR3 sequence is 14 residues long. V was trimmed by 8 bases and J by 4 bases, leaving 17 bases between them. Germline CDR1 reads LNHNV; CDR2 reads YYDKDF (reference sequence). As DNA, the CDR3 is TGTGCCACCTCCAGGGGCGGCCCGCCAGAGACCCAGTACTTC. Translation: CATSRGGPPETQYF.

The gene calls are TRBV27 and TRBJ2-3; 10 nucleotides match TRBD2. CDR1 is MNHEY and CDR2 is SMNVEV in the germline V gene (reference sequence). J was trimmed by 0 bases and V by 7 bases; bases with no gene match: 7. The CDR3 runs 16 residues. This chain's CDR3 is CASTFSGRQSTDTQYF. In nucleotides, the CDR3 is TGTGCCAGCACCTTTAGCGGGAGGCAAAGCACAGATACGCAGTATTTT.

The chain is built from TRBV19 and TRBJ1-4, with D maybe TRBD1 (6 bases). V was pared by 4 bases and J by 4 bases, with 13 bases between. CDR1 and CDR2 from the germline V gene are LNHDA and SQIVND (reference sequence). CDR3 length: 15 amino acids. CDR3 in amino acids: CASSKWTANNEKLFF. The CDR3 nucleotides are TGTGCCAGTAGTAAATGGACAGCTAATAATGAAAAACTGTTTTTT.

A single count supports this clone. The chain combines TRBV28 with TRBJ1-6; 7 positions match TRBD1. The trim removed 1 base at V and 6 bases at J, leaving 9 bases unmatched. Germline V gene data show CDR1 as MDHEN and CDR2 as SYDVKM. The CDR3 length is 17 residues. The CDR3 DNA follows: TGTGCCAGCAGTTTATCCATCCTGACAGGGAGTAATTCACCCCTCCACTTT. Amino acids: CASSLSILTGSNSPLHF.

The rearrangement uses TRBV6-5 and TRBJ2-1; D is ambiguous. CDR1 is MNHEY, CDR2 SVGAGI, per germline. The CDR3 has 15 residues. V gave up 2 bases and J gave up 0 bases, with 8 bases separating them. CDR3 in amino acids: CASSYEAGSYNEQFF. The CDR3 nucleotides are TGTGCCAGCAGTTACGAAGCAGGCTCCTACAATGAGCAGTTCTTC.

This clone has only one observation. This sequence joins TRBV5-1 and TRBJ1-1, with no clear D. Germline V lookup: CDR1 SGHRS, CDR2 YFSETQ. Trimming removed 0 bases from V and 5 bases from J, with 11 bases in between. The CDR3 is made up of 14 amino acids. CDR3 DNA: TGCGCCAGCAGCTTGGCCGGGAGGAGTACTGAAGCTTTCTTT. It encodes CASSLAGRSTEAFF.

This chain connects TRBV10-1 to TRBJ1-6; D is unresolved. From germline, CDR1 is WNHNN and CDR2 SYGVQD (reference sequence). The CDR3 totals 13 residues. The germline V and J ends were trimmed by 5 bases and 5 bases, with 7 bases remaining between them. The CDR3 loop is CASSRDNNSPLHF. The CDR3 nucleotides are TGCGCCAGCAGTCGGGATAATAATTCACCCCTCCACTTT.

This rearrangement joins TRBV19 to TRBJ2-7; D is possibly TRBD1 (5 bases). Per the germline V gene, CDR1 is LNHDA and CDR2 is SQIVND (reference sequence). Trimming took off 3 bases at V and 0 bases at J, with 12 bases between the two ends. This CDR3 has 15 residues. The CDR3 spells CASSMTRDSSYEQYF. CDR3 bases: TGTGCCAGTAGTATGACCCGTGACAGCTCCTACGAGCAGTACTTC. Full variable domain (remainder filled in from reference TRBV19 and TRBJ2-7): DGGITQSPKYLFRKEGQNVTLSCEQNLNHDAMYWYRQDPGQGLRLIYYSQIVNDFQKGDIAEGYSVSREKKESFPLTVTSAQKNPTAFYLCASSMTRDSSYEQYFGPGTRLTVT.

This chain links TRBV19 with TRBJ2-1; 10 nucleotides match TRBD2. The ends lost 3 bases at V and 12 bases at J; junction bases unmatched: 17. From germline, CDR1 is LNHDA and CDR2 SQIVND (reference sequence). The CDR3 covers 17 residues. CDR3 in DNA: TGTGCCAGTAGTATGTTAGCGGGGGGCCGGGGCTCCTTCTGGCAGTTCTTC. This sequence encodes CASSMLAGGRGSFWQFF. Complete variable domain (other parts from reference TRBV19 and TRBJ2-1): DGGITQSPKYLFRKEGQNVTLSCEQNLNHDAMYWYRQDPGQGLRLIYYSQIVNDFQKGDIAEGYSVSREKKESFPLTVTSAQKNPTAFYLCASSMLAGGRGSFWQFFGPGTRLTVL.

The chain links TRBV6-5 to TRBJ2-3, with a possible D match to TRBD2 (6 bases). Trimming shortened V by 3 bases and J by 0 bases, and 13 bases separated the two germline ends. The CDR3 covers 16 residues. CDR1 is MNHEY, CDR2 SVGAGI, per germline. The CDR3 nucleotides are TGTGCCAGCAGTTATCGGGTGGGGGGTAGCACAGATACGCAGTATTTT. It encodes CASSYRVGGSTDTQYF.

The chain has TRBV19 and TRBJ1-5, with no clear D. The CDR3 is 18 residues long. Germline assignment: CDR1 LNHDA and CDR2 SQIVND (reference sequence). The V end lost 3 bases, the J end lost 4 bases, and 22 bases lay between the germline ends. The CDR3 is CASSIVLLLGGQNQPQHF. The CDR3 DNA reads TGTGCCAGTAGTATCGTACTTTTGTTGGGAGGGCAGAATCAGCCCCAGCATTTT.

The chain combines TRBV30 with TRBJ1-3; 7 nucleotides agree with TRBD1. The CDR3 runs 16 residues. Germline V gene lookup returns CDR1 GTSNPN and CDR2 SVGIG (reference sequence). The trim removed 5 bases at V and 0 bases at J, leaving 10 bases unmatched. The CDR3 sequence is CAWGLGQSFSGNTIYF. Written as DNA, the CDR3 is TGTGCCTGGGGGTTGGGACAGTCCTTCTCTGGAAACACCATATATTTT.

The genes are TRBV5-1 and TRBJ2-5; tentatively, D is TRBD2 (6 bases). V lost 4 bases, J lost 2 bases, and 12 bases lay in between. Per germline, CDR1 SGHRS and CDR2 YFSETQ. CDR3 length equals 14 residues. As DNA, the CDR3 is TGCGCCAGCAGCCTGGGACTGGGTCAAGAGACCCAGTACTTC. Encoded protein: CASSLGLGQETQYF.

The DNA for the CDR3 is TGTGCCAGCAGTTTATCGGGGGGTCTGCCCCAGCATTTT. Translated: CASSLSGGLPQHF. The chain has TRBV27 and TRBJ1-5, with D perhaps TRBD1 (5 bases). Trimming took off 0 bases at V and 9 bases at J, with 9 bases between the two ends. CDR1 is MNHEY and CDR2 is SMNVEV in the germline V gene (reference sequence). The CDR3 has 13 amino acids.

This clone was detected only a few times. V and J are TRBV30 and TRBJ1-2; 12 nucleotides match TRBD1. V was clipped by 7 bases and J by 4 bases; unmatched bases: 13. Germline CDR1 GTSNPN, CDR2 SVGIG (reference sequence). The CDR3 covers 16 residues. The DNA of the CDR3 is TGTGCCTACTCCCGGGACAGGGGGCGCGGAAGCTATGGCTACACCTTC. Translated, it gives CAYSRDRGRGSYGYTF.

The V call is TRBV5-1, the J call TRBJ1-4, with 8 bases identical to TRBD1. CDR1 is SGHRS, CDR2 YFSETQ, per germline. The CDR3 is 17 amino acids. After removal of 4 bases from V and 3 bases from J, the junction contained 11 bases not matched to a gene. This chain's CDR3 is CASSPGTGGMANEKLFF. In nucleotides, the CDR3 is TGCGCCAGCAGCCCGGGGACAGGAGGCATGGCTAATGAAAAACTGTTTTTT.

The rearrangement uses TRBV25-1 and TRBJ2-4; D may be TRBD2 (5 bases). V lost 6 bases, J lost 2 bases, and 8 bases lay in between. This CDR3 has 13 amino acids. CDR1 is MGHDK, CDR2 SYGVNS, per germline. The CDR3 sequence: CASRSGTKNIQYF. In nucleotides, the CDR3 is TGTGCCAGCAGATCGGGGACCAAAAACATTCAGTACTTC.

V is TRBV13 and J is TRBJ2-7; D remains unclear. Trimming pared 2 bases from V and 2 bases from J, leaving 7 bases between. Germline V gives CDR1 PRHDT, CDR2 FYEKMQ (reference sequence). The CDR3 contains 13 residues. CDR3 sequence: CASSLRRTYEQYF. Written as DNA, the CDR3 is TGTGCCAGCAGCTTAAGGCGGACCTACGAGCAGTACTTC.

The count of this clone is one. This rearrangement joins TRBV5-1 to TRBJ1-1; 7 nucleotides agree with TRBD1. Losses at the gene ends were 2 bases for V and 3 bases for J; bases not matched to a gene: 7. Per germline, CDR1 SGHRS and CDR2 YFSETQ. The CDR3 runs 15 residues. The CDR3 bases are TGCGCCAGCAGCTTTTCAAACAGGGGAGACACTGAAGCTTTCTTT. Amino acid sequence: CASSFSNRGDTEAFF.

The chain employs TRBV2 and TRBJ2-7; possibly TRBD2 for D (6 bases). This CDR3 has 15 amino acids. Germline loops: CDR1 SNHLY, CDR2 FYNNEI. The V gene lost 6 bases and the J gene lost 4 bases, with 19 bases spanning the gap. CDR3 region: CASRAESSEGYEQYF. The DNA for the CDR3 is TGTGCCAGCAGGGCGGAGAGCTCGGAGGGATACGAGCAGTACTTC. The variable domain in full, with the rest retrieved from reference TRBV2 and TRBJ2-7, is EPEVTQTPSHQVTQMGQEVILRCVPISNHLYFYWYRQILGQKVEFLVSFYNNEISEKSEIFDDQFSVERPDGSNFTLKIRSTKLEDSAMYFCASRAESSEGYEQYFGPGTRLTVT.

CDR3 amino acids: CASSSGQVTWLTGELFF. The CDR3 DNA follows: TGCGCCAGCAGCTCGGGACAGGTAACATGGTTGACCGGGGAGCTGTTTTTT. The chain employs TRBV5-1 and TRBJ2-2; TRBD1 matches 8 bases. The J segment lost 5 bases and the V segment lost 3 bases, leaving 12 bases of the junction unmatched. The CDR3 is made up of 17 amino acids. Per germline, CDR1 SGHRS and CDR2 YFSETQ. Full variable domain (remainder filled in from reference TRBV5-1 and TRBJ2-2): KAGVTQTPRYLIKTRGQQVTLSCSPISGHRSVSWYQQTPGQGLQFLFEYFSETQRNKGNFPGRFSGRQFSNSRSEMNVSTLELGDSALYLCASSSGQVTWLTGELFFGEGSRLTVL.

This sequence joins TRBV7-8 and TRBJ2-7; D not resolved. V was cut by 2 bases and J by 6 bases, with 20 bases left in between. The length of the CDR3 is 16 residues. Germline values: CDR1 SGHVS, CDR2 FQNEAQ. CDR3 coding DNA: TGTGCCAGCAGCTTAAGGAGACTCTCCGAGCTACGCGAGCAGTACTTC. Residues: CASSLRRLSELREQYF.